This entry lists 13 T cell receptor beta chains sequenced from one sample in a study of shared clonotypes between healthy human individuals. The protocol was immunoSEQ multiplex PCR, while the TCRdb copy is restricted to in-frame clones and leaves out a portion. The table lists 110,000 or so clones, around 66% of them singletons. Sequenced material: memory CD8+ T cells sorted from blood. As for subset: CD45RO+ cells pooled with CCR7-negative TemRA cells. All receptors derive from a woman aged 25-40 years in good health.

The rearrangement links TRBV10-1 to TRBJ1-3, with TRBD1 matching over 7 bases. The CDR3 extends over 16 amino acids. Per the germline V gene, CDR1 is WNHNN and CDR2 is SYGVQD (reference sequence). Trimming removed 0 bases from V and 4 bases from J; junction bases left unmatched: 6. The CDR3 DNA follows: TGCGCCAGCAGTGAGTCGGTGGAGGGGGCGGGAAACACCATATATTTT. Translation gives CASSESVEGAGNTIYF.

The rearrangement uses TRBV28 and TRBJ2-1; TRBD1 or TRBD2 may be the D gene (5 bases each). The CDR3 is 16 residues long. The germline gives CDR1 MDHEN, CDR2 SYDVKM. The V end was cut by 3 bases, the J end by 0 bases, with 12 bases between. As DNA, the CDR3 is TGTGCCAGCAGTTTCAGGGCAGGGAGCTCCTACAATGAGCAGTTCTTC. Its protein is CASSFRAGSSYNEQFF.

This clone was seen only once. The rearrangement uses TRBV7-2 and TRBJ1-1, with 10 bases matching TRBD1. This CDR3 is 16 amino acids long. Trimming at V came to 2 bases and at J to 3 bases, leaving 6 bases not matched to a gene. Germline V CDR1 and CDR2: SGHTA, FQGNSA. The DNA of the CDR3 is TGTGCCAGCAGCTTACTTTACGGGACAGGGGACACTGAAGCTTTCTTT. This encodes CASSLLYGTGDTEAFF. Filled out from reference TRBV7-2 and TRBJ1-1, the complete variable domain reads GAGVSQSPSNKVTEKGKDVELRCDPISGHTALYWYRQSLGQGLEFLIYFQGNSAPDKSGLPSDRFSAERTGGSVSTLTIQRTQQEDSAVYLCASSLLYGTGDTEAFFGQGTRLTVV.

The CDR3 nucleotides read TGTGCCAGCAGTGAAGCGATCGAGAGTCCCCTTTCGATGACTGAAGCTTTCTTT. Its protein is CASSEAIESPLSMTEAFF. The chain uses TRBV6-1 and TRBJ1-1; D is unresolved. V gave up 0 bases and J gave up 5 bases, with 22 bases separating them. CDR1 is MNHNS, CDR2 SASEGT, per germline. The CDR3 runs to 18 residues.

Ten or more counts support this clone. This sequence joins TRBV5-1 and TRBJ2-7, with 8 positions matching TRBD2. There are 15 residues in the CDR3. Germline CDR1 reads SGHRS; CDR2 reads YFSETQ. Trimming cost V 2 bases and J 4 bases; bases outside gene matches: 8. The CDR3 region is CASSFAGGSGYEQYF. In nucleotides, the CDR3 is TGCGCCAGCAGCTTTGCGGGAGGATCCGGGTACGAGCAGTACTTC.

This clone was observed once. The V and J genes are TRBV4-2 and TRBJ2-3; 8 positions agree with TRBD1. V gave up 0 bases and J gave up 2 bases; unmatched junction bases: 25. Germline-derived CDR1 and CDR2 are LGHNA and YNFKEQ. The CDR3 contains 23 residues. The CDR3 is CASSQDYTTRDRRFFGDTDTQYF. Written as DNA, the CDR3 is TGTGCCAGCAGCCAAGATTACACTACCCGGGACAGGAGGTTCTTCGGGGACACAGATACGCAGTATTTT.

This clone has a count of ten or more. This chain joins TRBV7-9 and TRBJ2-7, with TRBD2 as a possible D gene (6 bases). With 5 bases removed from V and 3 bases from J, the gap between germline ends came to 17 bases. Germline-derived CDR1 and CDR2 are SEHNR and FQNEAQ (reference sequence). The CDR3 has 15 amino acids. The CDR3 spells CASSPHSGLHYEQYF. In DNA, the CDR3 is TGTGCCAGCAGCCCCCATTCGGGACTCCACTACGAGCAGTACTTC.

Written as DNA, the CDR3 is TGCAGCGTTGAGATCCCAGCGGTTCTTACCTACGAGCAGTACTTC. Translating it yields CSVEIPAVLTYEQYF. This sequence joins TRBV29-1 and TRBJ2-7; tentative D call: TRBD2 (5 bases). Germline values: CDR1 SQVTM, CDR2 ANQGSEA. The germline V and J ends were trimmed by 3 bases and 2 bases, with 17 bases remaining between them. The CDR3 sequence is 15 residues long.

Of note for this clone: One junction end disagrees with the germline gene, perhaps due to a read error. This chain links TRBV10-3 with TRBJ2-3; TRBD2 agrees at 7 bases. The germline V gene has CDR1 ENHRY and CDR2 SYGVKD. The CDR3 is 13 residues long. CDR3 region: CASSAGVADTQYF. The CDR3 DNA sequence: TGTGCCAGCAGTGCGGGAGTGGCAGATACGCAGTATTTT.

The gene calls are TRBV6-4 and TRBJ2-1; 12 bases are shared with TRBD2. V lost 6 bases to trimming and J lost 5 bases; unmatched junction nucleotides: 20. The germline CDR1 and CDR2 sequences are MRHNA and SNTAGT. The CDR3 covers 20 residues. The CDR3 protein is CASSQRLAGVVRSPNNEQFF. CDR3 nucleotides: TGTGCCAGCAGCCAGCGACTAGCGGGAGTGGTAAGAAGCCCCAACAATGAGCAGTTCTTC.

V gene TRBV5-1 combines with J gene TRBJ2-1; 10 bases line up with TRBD2. V shed 4 bases, J shed 4 bases, and the junction held 8 bases outside the gene matches. Germline V CDR1 and CDR2: SGHRS, YFSETQ. The CDR3 extends over 16 amino acids. The CDR3 DNA reads as TGCGCCAGCAGCCCACCCGGAGCGGGAGGGTACAATGAGCAGTTCTTC. Translated, it gives CASSPPGAGGYNEQFF.

CDR3 in amino acids: CASSGRDRAYNEQFF. The CDR3 region has the DNA TGCGCCAGCAGCGGCCGGGACAGGGCCTACAATGAGCAGTTCTTC. The chain uses TRBV5-1 and TRBJ2-1, with 9 bases fitting TRBD1. The CDR3 sequence is 15 residues long. The germline V gene has CDR1 SGHRS and CDR2 YFSETQ. Germline trimming cut 4 bases from V and 2 bases from J; bases unmatched to any gene: 4.

The V gene is TRBV28, the J gene TRBJ1-2; no clear D gene. Per germline, CDR1 MDHEN and CDR2 SYDVKM. Trimming removed 5 bases from V and 7 bases from J, with 11 bases in between. This CDR3 is built from 12 residues. The CDR3 DNA reads as TGTGCCAGCAGTATTAAGGGAGTTGGCTACACCTTC. This encodes CASSIKGVGYTF.